This T cell receptor beta chain originates from a study of T-cell reconstitution after alpha-beta-depleted transplantation in children. This clonotype was counted ten times or more. A library of TCRbeta sequences, prepared with unique molecular identifiers, was generated. TCRdb ran MiXCR on the PCR reads and lists one entry per CDR3 protein. The sample records approximately 420,000 distinct CDR3 sequences, about a tenth being singletons. The CDR3 contains 14 residues. V was clipped by 5 bases and J by 4 bases; unmatched bases: 3. CDR1 is DFQATT and CDR2 is SNEGSKA in the germline V gene (reference sequence).

The V and J genes are TRBV20-1 and TRBJ2-3; 13 bases line up with TRBD2. The material was PBMCs from the stem cell graft donor, obtained from the stem cell graft. The receptor was isolated from a human donor who donated a stem cell graft to a child with acute myeloid leukemia. This chain's CDR3 is CSAQLAGGPDTQYF. In nucleotides, the CDR3 is TGCAGTGCTCAACTAGCGGGGGGGCCAGATACGCAGTATTTT.